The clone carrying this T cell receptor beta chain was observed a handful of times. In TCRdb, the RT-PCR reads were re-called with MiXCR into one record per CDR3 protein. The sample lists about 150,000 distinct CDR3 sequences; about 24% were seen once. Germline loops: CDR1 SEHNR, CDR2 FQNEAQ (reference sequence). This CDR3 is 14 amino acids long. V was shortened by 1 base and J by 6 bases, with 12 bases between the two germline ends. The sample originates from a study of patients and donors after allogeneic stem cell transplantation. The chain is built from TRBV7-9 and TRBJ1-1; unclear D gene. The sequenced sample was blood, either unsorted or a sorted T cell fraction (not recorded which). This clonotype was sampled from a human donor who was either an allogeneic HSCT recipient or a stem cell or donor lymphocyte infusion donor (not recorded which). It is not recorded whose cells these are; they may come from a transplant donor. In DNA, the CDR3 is TGTGCCAGCAGCTTAGTCCATAGTGGGTCTGAAGCTTTCTTT. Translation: CASSLVHSGSEAFF.